This T cell receptor (beta chain) was recorded in a study of brain T cells in children with intractable seizures. TCRdb's table, derived via immunoSEQ multiplex PCR, lists solely in-frame clones and lacks some. The top ten clones hold around 6% of a sample with 340,000 or so clones, more than 85% of them seen once. As to this clone: The antigen is undetermined.

As to time point: blood from clinic visit 5 months post-surgery; TSC patient then seizure free. Overall study findings and caveats: HCMV serostatus was not known, and viral specificity came from CDR3 similarity only.

CDR3 length: 14 amino acids. Between the trimmed V and J ends, which lost 1 base and 3 bases, there was a span of 11 bases. Germline-derived CDR1 and CDR2 are SGHRS and YFSETQ. The clonotype comes from a boy under two years old with tuberous sclerosis and intractable seizures. The J gene is TRBJ2-7, the V gene TRBV5-1; D not resolved. The sequencing here drew on peripheral blood, taken about 5 months after surgery. CDR3 region: CASSLNDPDYEQYF. The CDR3, as DNA: TGCGCCAGCAGCTTGAACGACCCCGACTACGAGCAGTACTTC.